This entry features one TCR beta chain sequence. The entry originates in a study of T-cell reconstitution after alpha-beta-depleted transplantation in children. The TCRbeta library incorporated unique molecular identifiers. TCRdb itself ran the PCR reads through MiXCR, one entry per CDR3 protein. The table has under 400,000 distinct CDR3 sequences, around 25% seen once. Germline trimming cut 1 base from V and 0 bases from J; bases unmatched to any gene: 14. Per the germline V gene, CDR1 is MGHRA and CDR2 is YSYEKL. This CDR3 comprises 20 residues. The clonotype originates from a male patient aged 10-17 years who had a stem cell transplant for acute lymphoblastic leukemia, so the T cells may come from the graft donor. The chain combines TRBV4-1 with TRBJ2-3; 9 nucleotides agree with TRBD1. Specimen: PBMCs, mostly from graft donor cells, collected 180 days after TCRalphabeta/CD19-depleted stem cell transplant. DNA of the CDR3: TGCGCCAGCAGCCAAGGGCAGTGGGGACAGGGAGGTAGGAGCACAGATACGCAGTATTTT. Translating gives CASSQGQWGQGGRSTDTQYF.